The 23 T cell receptor beta chains presented below share a single source sample, sequenced in a study of T cells expressing NK-cell markers. TCRdb re-called the 5' RACE reads, yielding one record per CDR3 amino acid sequence without DNA. The record lists some 110,000 distinct CDR3 sequences, of which the ten most abundant hold around 18%. The sequencing sample was made of blood T cells: a sorted CD56 or NKG2C T cell subset, CD4+ or CD8+ T cells, or bulk PBMC T cells (not recorded which). The receptor source for this set is a woman between 18 and 70 years old in good health.

The genes are TRBV5-1 and TRBJ2-7; TCRdb gives TRBD2 as the D gene, but with no DNA this cannot be confirmed. CDR3 length equals 15 residues. Per the germline V gene, CDR1 is SGHRS and CDR2 is YFSETQ. The CDR3 sequence: CASSLGSGANYEQYF.

The rearrangement joins TRBV6-4 to TRBJ2-3; with no DNA, the TCRdb D assignment of TRBD1 cannot be verified. This CDR3 contains 19 residues. Per germline, CDR1 MRHNA and CDR2 SNTAGT. CDR3 protein: CASRPQGGTPVGLTDTQYF.

The rearrangement uses TRBV15 and TRBJ2-1; TCRdb names TRBD2, which stays unverified in the absence of DNA. This CDR3 has 12 residues. Germline-derived CDR1 and CDR2 are LNHNV and YYDKDF (reference sequence). CDR3 protein: CATSGLVNEQFF.

The V and J genes are TRBV11-1 and TRBJ2-1; TCRdb selects TRBD1, and the lack of DNA leaves this call unchecked. Germline V CDR1 and CDR2: SGHAT, FQDESV (reference sequence). This CDR3 region has 18 residues. The CDR3 protein is CASSLSATTGVGYNEQFF.

The chain carries TRBV30 and TRBJ2-3; lacking DNA, the TRBD1 call made by TCRdb goes unchecked. Germline CDR1 reads GTSNPN; CDR2 reads SVGIG (reference sequence). This CDR3 region has 11 residues. The CDR3 spells CAYLGPPGQYF.

The chain couples TRBV5-1 to TRBJ2-3; the D gene TCRdb calls, TRBD1, cannot be checked with no DNA. CDR3 length equals 19 residues. Germline assignment: CDR1 SGHRS and CDR2 YFSETQ. The CDR3 loop reads CASSWVLAGGPTSTDTQYF.

The CDR3 region is CASSSRDTPTDTQYF. The chain links TRBV7-6 to TRBJ2-3; TCRdb selects TRBD1, and the lack of DNA leaves this call unchecked. Germline V gene data show CDR1 as SGHVS and CDR2 as FNYEAQ. The CDR3 has 15 residues.

The V and J genes are TRBV9 and TRBJ2-3; TCRdb's D call of TRBD2 is untestable without DNA. The CDR3 is 17 amino acids. Germline-derived CDR1 and CDR2 are SGDLS and YYNGEE. This CDR3 is CASSVEASGLYTDTQYF. Full variable domain (remainder filled in from reference TRBV9 and TRBJ2-3): DSGVTQTPKHLITATGQRVTLRCSPRSGDLSVYWYQQSLDQGLQFLIQYYNGEERAKGNILERFSAQQFPDLHSELNLSSLELGDSALYFCASSVEASGLYTDTQYFGPGTRLTVL.

The chain has TRBV10-3 and TRBJ2-1; TCRdb picks TRBD2, but there is no DNA to check that call. CDR3 size: 17 residues. The germline V gene encodes CDR1 ENHRY and CDR2 SYGVKD. This chain's CDR3 is CAISESPGTSSYNEQFF.

This sequence joins TRBV25-1 and TRBJ1-4. The CDR3 covers 15 residues. CDR1 is MGHDK, CDR2 SYGVNS, per germline. The CDR3 region is CASSAGRQTNEKLFF.

This sequence joins TRBV7-9 and TRBJ2-7. Germline V gene lookup returns CDR1 SEHNR and CDR2 FQNEAQ (reference sequence). This CDR3 region has 13 residues. This chain's CDR3 is CASRSGQPYEQYF.

This chain connects TRBV4-2 to TRBJ2-6; TCRdb's D gene call, TRBD1, goes unchecked for lack of DNA. Germline V gene data show CDR1 as LGHNA and CDR2 as YNFKEQ. The CDR3 contains 20 residues. CDR3 loop: CASSEKGTGWGNYGANVLTF.

The chain uses TRBV9 and TRBJ1-2; TCRdb's D gene call, TRBD1, goes unchecked for lack of DNA. The CDR3 covers 15 residues. Germline-derived CDR1 and CDR2 are SGDLS and YYNGEE. The CDR3 loop is CASSDGQGQYYGYTF. Filled out from reference TRBV9 and TRBJ1-2, the complete variable domain reads DSGVTQTPKHLITATGQRVTLRCSPRSGDLSVYWYQQSLDQGLQFLIQYYNGEERAKGNILERFSAQQFPDLHSELNLSSLELGDSALYFCASSDGQGQYYGYTFGSGTRLTVV.

The rearrangement links TRBV6-4 to TRBJ2-1; TCRdb selects TRBD2, and the lack of DNA leaves this call unchecked. CDR1 is MRHNA and CDR2 is SNTAGT in the germline V gene. This CDR3 has 16 amino acids. This CDR3 is CASSEQGTSDYNEQFF.

V is TRBV29-1 and J is TRBJ2-5; the D call from TCRdb, TRBD1, cannot be confirmed without DNA. CDR1 and CDR2 (germline): SQVTM, ANQGSEA. CDR3 size: 14 residues. This CDR3 reads CSVVPPSLQETQYF.

This chain connects TRBV7-2 to TRBJ2-7; the TRBD2 assignment by TCRdb is unverifiable without DNA. CDR3 length: 16 amino acids. Germline-derived CDR1 and CDR2 are SGHTA and FQGNSA. Here the CDR3 reads CASSFPSGRGTYEQYF.

The chain joins TRBV12-3 or TRBV12-4 to TRBJ2-7; with no DNA, the TCRdb D assignment of TRBD1 cannot be verified. This CDR3 is built from 13 residues. The CDR3 here is CASSLAPGGEQYF.

This chain joins TRBV19 and TRBJ2-1; the TCRdb D gene call, TRBD2, has no DNA to confirm it. CDR1 and CDR2 (germline): LNHDA, SQIVND (reference sequence). The CDR3 runs to 17 residues. The CDR3 sequence: CASSGGDSGIPYNEQFF.

The V gene is TRBV11-1, the J gene TRBJ2-5; without DNA, the TCRdb call of TRBD1 cannot be checked. Germline V lookup: CDR1 SGHAT, CDR2 FQDESV (reference sequence). The CDR3 has 15 amino acids. The CDR3 protein is CASSTWTGGVETQYF.

The J gene is TRBJ1-1, the V gene TRBV18. The germline gives CDR1 KGHSH, CDR2 LQKENI. CDR3 length: 14 amino acids. CDR3 amino acids: CASSPPEGVGEAFF.

The chain links TRBV27 to TRBJ2-7; TCRdb selects TRBD2, and the lack of DNA leaves this call unchecked. There are 15 residues in the CDR3. Germline-derived CDR1 and CDR2 are MNHEY and SMNVEV (reference sequence). CDR3 residues: CASSFEGGRSYEQYF.

This chain connects TRBV20-1 to TRBJ2-7. This CDR3 has 13 residues. CDR1 DFQATT and CDR2 SNEGSKA come from the germline V gene (reference sequence). The CDR3 loop reads CSAREKNSYEQYF.

The chain carries TRBV5-4 and TRBJ2-2; TCRdb's D call of TRBD1 is untestable without DNA. Germline V CDR1 and CDR2: SGHNT, YYREEE (reference sequence). This CDR3 region has 14 residues. The CDR3 is CASTGDRHTGELFF.